The entry that follows covers one T cell receptor (beta chain) sequence. The antigen remains unidentified. This sample was included in a study of T cell responses to AZD1222 COVID-19 vaccine. General study results and limits: Unmutated variant regions reportedly attract nearly half of all spike-specific TCRs. The sample set comprised mostly white British donors with more females, and clonal diversity was possibly underestimated. Dominant at 160-218 and 743-854, vaccine-associated CD4 TCRs also spanned spike. Compared with day 0, the breadth and depth of the Spike-specific TCR repertoire rose significantly after two doses of AZD1222.

The table came from immunoSEQ multiplex PCR; TCRdb's copy has only in-frame clones and leaves some out. The sample holds under 200,000 clones, approximately 87% seen once. This clonotype was sampled from an adult in good health. The sequencing here drew on peripheral blood, taken on day 0 of MenACWY control vaccination.

The CDR3 loop is CASTPLGAGLGGYTF. The DNA for the CDR3 is TGTGCCAGCACCCCCCTGGGCGCAGGATTGGGTGGCTACACCTTC. The genes are TRBV27 and TRBJ1-2, with D hard to call. The CDR3 is made up of 15 amino acids. Trimming cost V 7 bases and J 7 bases, with 22 bases left between them. In germline, CDR1 is MNHEY, CDR2 SMNVEV (reference sequence).